This T cell receptor beta chain was sequenced in a study of cytomegalovirus exposure and HLA in healthy donors. General study results and limits: Per published reports, the classifier diagnosed cytomegalovirus status with high specificity and sensitivity.

This CDR3 region has 15 residues. In germline, CDR1 is SGDLS, CDR2 YYNGEE. The J segment lost 5 bases and the V segment lost 0 bases, leaving 6 bases of the junction unmatched. Concerning this clone itself: Its specificity is not known.

PCR involved 60 Vbeta and 13 Jbeta primers. Assay used: immunoSEQ multiplex PCR; TCRdb lists only in-frame clones, some missing. The sample has a few hundred thousand clones, approximately 80% seen once. Sequencing was performed on PBMCs. The receptor's source is a man aged 30 to 39 in good health and CMV-seronegative. The gene calls are TRBV9 and TRBJ2-7; TRBD1 matches at 9 bases. The CDR3 loop reads CASSVGSGQGNEQYF. In DNA form, the CDR3 reads TGTGCCAGCAGCGTAGGATCGGGACAGGGCAACGAGCAGTACTTC.